The clone carrying this T cell receptor beta chain showed up just a few times. Its specificity is not known. The data derive from a study of early T cells in non-severe SARS-CoV-2 infection. Study-level background: The input, bulk RNA from unsorted whole blood, was sequenced, and chains were unpaired.

Notes on the study in general: Matching results from VDJdb favored anti-spike CD8 responses, leaving private and CD4 specificities undetected.

Individual cDNA molecules each received unique molecular identifiers attached to them. Each CDR3 protein gets one entry after TCRdb re-called the 5' RACE reads with MiXCR. The sample contains about 42,000 distinct CDR3 sequences, 7% to 7.5% of which appear only once. CDR3 length: 14 amino acids. CDR1 and CDR2 from the germline V gene are KGHSH and LQKENI. Deletions cut 3 bases from V and 4 bases from J, with 13 bases between. The source material was whole blood. The V call is TRBV18, the J call TRBJ2-7; D call uncertain. This TCR derives from an adult who was a healthcare worker with PCR-confirmed SARS-CoV-2 infection or an uninfected control (not recorded which). CDR3 loop: CASSPSTAGYEQYF. The CDR3 DNA reads TGTGCCAGCTCACCTAGTACAGCTGGATACGAGCAGTACTTC.